The clone carrying this TCR delta chain occurred many times. J gave up 1 base and V 2 bases, and 11 bases lay outside the gene matches. CDR1 is NSMFDY, CDR2 ISSIKDK, per germline. The CDR3 has 17 residues. The sample belongs to a study of γδ T cells in repeated Plasmodium falciparum infection. Vgamma9/Vdelta2+ and Vdelta2-negative gammadelta T cells were flow-sorted from PBMC for bulk sequencing. TCRdb re-analyzed the multiplex PCR reads via CATT. This table holds tens of thousands of delta-chain clones, 1.7% found once. Sequenced sample: gamma-delta T cells from blood. The chain links TRAV29/DV5 to TRDJ1, with 10 positions matching TRDD3. The TCR originated in a pool of human donors (malaria-infected and uninfected, not separated). In DNA form, the CDR3 reads TGTGCAGCAAGTGGGGGTGGGGGATACCACCCCACCGATAAACTCATCTTT. Its protein is CAASGGGGYHPTDKLIF.